The 29 T cell receptor beta chains below were found in one sample sequenced in a study of Ad26.COV2.S vaccination and SARS-CoV-2 variants. Repertoires were generated with immunoSEQ multiplex PCR, while TCRdb's copy carries only in-frame clones and drops some. The top ten hold approximately 2.5% of the sample, which has hundreds of thousands of clones, 89% seen once. The treatment here: roughly 20 received Ad26.COV2.S at low or high dose, single or two shots; about 5 received placebo; per-sample allocation not given. After the first vaccine or placebo injection, samples were drawn on day 63. The sequences come from peripheral blood, collected in a trial of Ad26.COV2.S vaccine versus placebo. These receptors were taken from a person between 18 and 60 years old who received the Ad26.COV2.S COVID-19 vaccine or a placebo.

The CDR3 loop reads CASFGSGIYGYTF. DNA of the CDR3: TGTGCCTCCTTCGGGTCCGGAATCTATGGCTACACCTTC. V is TRBV28 and J is TRBJ1-2; no clear D gene. The CDR3 has 13 residues. Trimming removed 11 bases at V and 4 bases at J, with 17 bases between. Germline V gene data show CDR1 as MDHEN and CDR2 as SYDVKM.

V gene TRBV5-5 combines with J gene TRBJ2-3; either TRBD1 or TRBD2 may fit D (5 bases each). This CDR3 has 15 amino acids. In germline, CDR1 is SGHKS, CDR2 YYEKEE (reference sequence). Between the trimmed V and J ends, which lost 3 bases and 0 bases, there was a span of 11 bases. CDR3 loop: CASSYRDGSTDTQYF. The CDR3 DNA sequence: TGTGCCAGCAGCTACCGGGACGGTAGCACAGATACGCAGTATTTT.

The chain uses TRBV10-3 and TRBJ2-1; D gene ambiguous. Trimming left V 0 bases short and J 13 bases short, with 13 bases between. Germline V gives CDR1 ENHRY, CDR2 SYGVKD. The CDR3 totals 13 residues. For the CDR3, the DNA is TGTGCCATCAGTGAGTCGTTCCCGGGCCCACAGTTCTTC. Translation: CAISESFPGPQFF.

The chain combines TRBV19 with TRBJ2-6; D possibly corresponds to TRBD1 (6 bases). This CDR3 region has 15 residues. Trimming left V 4 bases short and J 2 bases short, with 9 bases between. Germline V gene data show CDR1 as LNHDA and CDR2 as SQIVND (reference sequence). CDR3 in amino acids: CASSSRGPGANVLTF. CDR3 DNA sequence: TGTGCCAGTAGTAGCAGGGGACCTGGGGCCAACGTCCTGACTTTC.

The chain employs TRBV7-2 and TRBJ2-1; 7 bases match TRBD2. The CDR3 has 15 amino acids. CDR1 is SGHTA, CDR2 FQGNSA, per germline. V lost 0 bases and J lost 7; bases outside the gene matches: 6. DNA of the CDR3: TGTGCCAGCAGCTTAGCAGGGACTATCCTTAATGAGCAGTTCTTC. This codes for CASSLAGTILNEQFF.

This chain links TRBV5-6 with TRBJ1-4, with 7 bases lining up with TRBD1. This CDR3 contains 14 residues. The germline CDR1 and CDR2 sequences are SGHDT and YYEEEE. The V gene end was trimmed by 1 base and the J gene end by 8 bases; junction bases not matched to a gene: 5. CDR3 sequence (DNA): TGTGCCAGCAGCTTGACAGGGGAGAAAGAAAAACTGTTTTTT. It encodes CASSLTGEKEKLFF.

The genes are TRBV19 and TRBJ2-5, with 9 nucleotides matching TRBD1. V was pared by 6 bases and J by 5 bases, with 10 bases of the junction left unmatched. This CDR3 region has 15 residues. The germline gives CDR1 LNHDA, CDR2 SQIVND (reference sequence). This chain's CDR3 is CASSLRTGVGETQYF. CDR3 DNA sequence: TGTGCCAGTAGCCTACGGACAGGGGTGGGGGAGACCCAGTACTTC.

The DNA of the CDR3 is TGTGCCAGCAGTGACAGGAGCGGGGCAGATACGCAGTATTTT. Its translation is CASSDRSGADTQYF. The chain combines TRBV2 with TRBJ2-3, with 7 bases aligning to TRBD2. The CDR3 length is 14 residues. From germline, CDR1 is SNHLY and CDR2 FYNNEI. The trim removed 3 bases at V and 4 bases at J, leaving 4 bases unmatched.

The CDR3: CASSAPPGYRTDTQYF. The DNA of the CDR3 is TGTGCCAGCAGTGCCCCCCCCGGGTACCGCACAGATACGCAGTATTTT. The rearrangement joins TRBV6-2 or TRBV6-3 to TRBJ2-3; D not resolved. In germline, CDR1 is MNHEY, CDR2 SVGEGT. The V end was cut by 5 bases, the J end by 1 base, with 16 bases between. This CDR3 is 16 amino acids long.

The count of this clone is one. The CDR3, as DNA: TGCGCCAGCAGCTTGCTCCGAGATCAGCCCCAGCATTTT. Translated: CASSLLRDQPQHF. V gene TRBV4-3 combines with J gene TRBJ1-5, with no clear D. With 5 bases removed from V and 5 bases from J, the gap between germline ends came to 10 bases. This CDR3 spans 13 amino acids. Per germline, CDR1 LGHNA and CDR2 YSLEER.

The genes are TRBV5-4 and TRBJ2-5; no firm D call. The CDR3 length is 12 residues. Trimming took 3 bases from V and 5 from J, leaving 8 bases between them. Germline CDR1 SGHNT, CDR2 YYREEE (reference sequence). The CDR3 reads CASSSSMETQYF. CDR3 in DNA: TGTGCCAGCAGCTCCTCCATGGAGACCCAGTACTTC.

The chain carries TRBV7-9 and TRBJ2-3, with unresolved D. CDR1 is SEHNR and CDR2 is FQNEAQ in the germline V gene (reference sequence). V was cut by 3 bases and J by 2 bases, with 9 bases left in between. There are 14 residues in the CDR3. The CDR3 region is CASSFGQPTDTQYF. The CDR3 coding sequence is TGTGCCAGCAGCTTTGGCCAACCCACAGATACGCAGTATTTT.

The gene calls are TRBV5-1 and TRBJ2-1, with D maybe TRBD2 (6 bases). Per the germline V gene, CDR1 is SGHRS and CDR2 is YFSETQ. V was cut by 0 bases and J by 2 bases, with 9 bases left in between. The CDR3 has 15 residues. CDR3 DNA sequence: TGCGCCAGCAGCTTGGGGGTAGCGGCCTACAATGAGCAGTTCTTC. Protein product: CASSLGVAAYNEQFF. The complete variable domain, with remaining parts taken from reference TRBV5-1 and TRBJ2-1, reads KAGVTQTPRYLIKTRGQQVTLSCSPISGHRSVSWYQQTPGQGLQFLFEYFSETQRNKGNFPGRFSGRQFSNSRSEMNVSTLELGDSALYLCASSLGVAAYNEQFFGPGTRLTVL.

The rearrangement links TRBV19 to TRBJ2-7; D is uncertain. Germline values: CDR1 LNHDA, CDR2 SQIVND (reference sequence). The CDR3 has 14 amino acids. V lost 3 bases to trimming and J lost 2 bases, with 11 bases between them. The CDR3 reads CASSISLNPYEQYF. The CDR3 nucleotides are TGTGCCAGTAGTATTAGTCTAAACCCCTACGAGCAGTACTTC.

The chain recombines TRBV5-1 with TRBJ2-1; the D gene is possibly TRBD2 (5 bases). This CDR3 is built from 17 residues. Germline V gene sequence: CDR1 SGHRS, CDR2 YFSETQ. V was clipped by 1 base and J by 2 bases, with 16 bases between them. Here the CDR3 reads CASSLPEGVPPYNEQFF. In DNA form, the CDR3 reads TGCGCCAGCAGCTTGCCCGAGGGAGTGCCTCCCTACAATGAGCAGTTCTTC.

The chain has TRBV20-1 and TRBJ2-7; no firm D call. V was cut by 4 bases and J by 3 bases, with 7 bases left in between. The CDR3 is made up of 11 amino acids. The germline V gene encodes CDR1 DFQATT and CDR2 SNEGSKA (reference sequence). The CDR3 protein is CSANQIYEQYV. The CDR3 DNA sequence: TGCAGTGCTAATCAAATCTACGAGCAGTACGTC.

The DNA of the CDR3 is TGTGCCAGCAGCTTATATAGCTATTACGAGCAGTACGTC. Protein sequence: CASSLYSYYEQYV. The chain has TRBV7-2 and TRBJ2-7; unclear D gene. The CDR3 consists of 13 residues. V was pared by 2 bases and J by 4 bases, with 9 bases between. The V gene's germline CDR1 is SGHTA and CDR2 FQGNSA.

J is TRBJ1-1 and V is TRBV4-3; unclear D gene. The CDR3 sequence is 14 residues long. Trimming took 4 bases from V and 1 from J, leaving 10 bases between them. Germline loops: CDR1 LGHNA, CDR2 YSLEER. In nucleotides, the CDR3 is TGCGCCAGCAGCCGCCTAACAGAGAACACTGAAGCTTTCTTT. Translation: CASSRLTENTEAFF.

The V call is TRBV5-4, the J call TRBJ2-7; 11 bases agree with TRBD1. CDR1 and CDR2 (germline): SGHNT, YYREEE (reference sequence). This CDR3 has 13 amino acids. After removal of 4 bases from V and 6 bases from J, the junction contained 3 bases not matched to a gene. The CDR3 protein is CASSPGTGGEQYV. The CDR3 DNA follows: TGTGCCAGCAGCCCGGGGACAGGGGGCGAGCAGTACGTC.

The chain links TRBV18 to TRBJ1-5; 9 bases map to TRBD1. This CDR3 region has 15 residues. CDR1 and CDR2 from the germline V gene are KGHSH and LQKENI. The junction had 7 bases not matched to a gene; V was cut back by 4 bases and J by 6 bases. The CDR3 DNA sequence: TGTGCCAGCTCACTTCAACAGGGGGCAATTCAGCCCCAGCATTTT. Translation: CASSLQQGAIQPQHF.

This chain links TRBV4-1 with TRBJ2-3, with 11 bases aligning to TRBD2. This CDR3 comprises 16 residues. The germline gives CDR1 MGHRA, CDR2 YSYEKL. The V and J ends lost 4 bases and 5 bases, in that order; junction bases with no gene match: 8. CDR3 in DNA: TGCGCCAGCAGCCGCCCACTAGCGGGAGCGGGAGATACGCAGTATTTT. It is translated as CASSRPLAGAGDTQYF.

This chain links TRBV3-1 (or the pseudogene TRBV3-2) with TRBJ2-7, with TRBD2 as a possible D gene (6 bases). CDR3 length: 16 residues. From germline, CDR1 is LGHDT and CDR2 YNNKEL (reference sequence). Trimming left V 7 bases short and J 2 bases short, with 21 bases between. For the CDR3, the DNA is TGTGCCAGCATGGCGACTAGAGGCCTTGTAGCCTACGAGCAGTACGTC. Translation: CASMATRGLVAYEQYV.

This chain connects TRBV7-2 to TRBJ2-5; D is perhaps TRBD1 (5 bases). CDR3 length: 13 residues. CDR1 SGHTA and CDR2 FQGNSA come from the germline V gene. V shed 3 bases and J shed 5 bases, with 10 bases lying between them. CDR3 sequence reads: CASSFQGWETQYF. In DNA form, the CDR3 reads TGTGCCAGCAGCTTTCAGGGTTGGGAGACCCAGTACTTC.

The chain carries TRBV7-9 and TRBJ1-1; unclear D gene. CDR3 length: 13 residues. V lost 2 bases and J lost 1, with 5 bases in between. CDR1 and CDR2 (germline): SEHNR, FQNEAQ (reference sequence). CDR3 in DNA: TGTGCCAGCAGCTTACAGGAGAACACTGAAGCTTTCTTT. Translating gives CASSLQENTEAFF.

This chain links TRBV6-2 or TRBV6-3 with TRBJ2-7; D unclear. V was cut by 2 bases and J by 3 bases, with 5 bases left in between. Germline-derived CDR1 and CDR2 are MNHEY and SVGEGT. The CDR3 contains 12 residues. This chain's CDR3 is CASSYPYYEQYF. The CDR3 region has the DNA TGTGCCAGCAGTTACCCTTACTACGAGCAGTACTTC.

The chain recombines TRBV11-3 with TRBJ1-3, with 8 nucleotides matching TRBD1. This CDR3 has 16 amino acids. Germline values: CDR1 SGHNT, CDR2 YENEEA. V gave up 5 bases and J gave up 4 bases; unmatched junction bases: 10. DNA for the CDR3: TGTGCCAGCAGCCCACAGGGGGTTAGGAGCGGAAACACCATATATTTT. This codes for CASSPQGVRSGNTIYF. Combining the CDR3 with reference TRBV11-3 and TRBJ1-3 gives the whole variable domain EAGVVQSPRYKIIEKKQPVAFWCNPISGHNTLYWYLQNLGQGPELLIRYENEEAVDDSQLPKDRFSAERLKGVDSTLKIQPAELGDSAVYLCASSPQGVRSGNTIYFGEGSWLTVV.

The rearrangement links TRBV28 to TRBJ2-3, with TRBD2 identical over 10 bases. The CDR3 is 16 residues long. V trimming: 4 bases; J trimming: 8 bases; junction bases outside the gene matches: 12. Per the germline V gene, CDR1 is MDHEN and CDR2 is SYDVKM. Written as DNA, the CDR3 is TGTGCCAGCAGTTCACTAGCGGGGCCCGAGCAGGCTACGCAGTATTTT. Translation gives CASSSLAGPEQATQYF.

The chain joins TRBV4-3 to TRBJ2-1; 8 positions match TRBD1. Germline loops: CDR1 LGHNA, CDR2 YSLEER. After removal of 4 bases from V and 3 bases from J, the junction contained 2 bases not matched to a gene. There are 14 residues in the CDR3. In nucleotides, the CDR3 is TGCGCCAGCAGCCGCGGACAGGGCTACAATGAGCAGTTCTTC. Translated: CASSRGQGYNEQFF.

V is TRBV19 and J is TRBJ2-1; 8 nucleotides match TRBD2. The CDR3 loop spans 13 amino acids. Losses at the gene ends were 9 bases for V and 4 bases for J; bases not matched to a gene: 5. CDR1 and CDR2 from the germline V gene are LNHDA and SQIVND (reference sequence). CDR3 coding DNA: TGTGCCAGCGATAGCGGGAAATACAATGAGCAGTTCTTC. Protein: CASDSGKYNEQFF.